This T cell receptor beta chain was sequenced for a study of shared clonotypes between healthy human individuals. Notes on the study in general: On the whole, naive subsets had larger estimated richness than memory subsets had.

Using immunoSEQ multiplex PCR, the repertoire was profiled, and TCRdb retains in-frame clones only, with some absent. Of approximately 1.1 million clones listed, roughly 74% were seen once; the top ten hold more than 0.5%. This CDR3 spans 13 amino acids. With 5 bases removed from V and 10 bases from J, the gap between germline ends came to 16 bases. The germline V gene has CDR1 SGHRS and CDR2 YFSETQ. Memory CD4+ cells were the fraction left after CD45RA+ naive selection. Comments on this clone: Antigen specificity is unknown.

Input material: memory CD4+ T cells from PBMCs. Described subset: CD45RA-negative fraction. The source of this sequence is a man aged 18 to 30 in good health. Some clones in this sample may be carry-over from other donors' samples. The V and J genes are TRBV5-1 and TRBJ2-1; D gene unclear. DNA for the CDR3: TGCGCCAGCAGTTCTTATATTATGTGGGAGCAGTTCTTC. This gives the protein CASSSYIMWEQFF.